Detailed here is one TCR beta chain. The naive CD8 subset, CD45RO-negative cells positively selected for CCR7, excluded terminally differentiated effector memory CD45RA+ cells. This entry belongs to a study of shared clonotypes between healthy human individuals. Using immunoSEQ multiplex PCR, the repertoire was profiled, and TCRdb retains in-frame clones only, with some absent. The sample consists of 1.5 million to 2.5 million clones, about 94% of them appearing once. The V gene's germline CDR1 is SGHVS and CDR2 FQNEAQ. The V gene end was trimmed by 5 bases and the J gene end by 6 bases; junction bases not matched to a gene: 10. This CDR3 is built from 15 residues.

This chain joins TRBV7-8 and TRBJ2-7; 10 positions match TRBD2. The sequenced sample consisted of naive CD8+ T cells sorted from blood. This TCR was recovered from a man aged 18 to 30 in good health. Written as DNA, the CDR3 is TGTGCCAGCAGCCTGCTCAGCGGGGGGGCCTCCGAGCAGTACTTC. Amino acid sequence: CASSLLSGGASEQYF. The whole variable domain, remainder taken from reference TRBV7-8 and TRBJ2-7, is GAGVSQSPRYKVAKRGQDVALRCDPISGHVSLFWYQQALGQGPEFLTYFQNEAQLDKSGLPSDRFFAERPEGSVSTLKIQRTQQEDSAVYLCASSLLSGGASEQYFGPGTRLTVT.